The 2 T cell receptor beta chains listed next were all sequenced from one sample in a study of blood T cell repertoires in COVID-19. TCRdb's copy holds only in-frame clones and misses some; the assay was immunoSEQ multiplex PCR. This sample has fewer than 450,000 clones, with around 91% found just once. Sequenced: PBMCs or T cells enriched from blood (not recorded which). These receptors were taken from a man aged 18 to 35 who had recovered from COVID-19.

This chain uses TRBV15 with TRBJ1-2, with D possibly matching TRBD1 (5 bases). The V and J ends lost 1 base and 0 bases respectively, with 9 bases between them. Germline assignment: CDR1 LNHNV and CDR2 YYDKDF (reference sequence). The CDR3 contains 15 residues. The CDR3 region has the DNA TGTGCCACCAGCAGAGGGCAGGGTCCTAACTATGGCTACACCTTC. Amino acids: CATSRGQGPNYGYTF.

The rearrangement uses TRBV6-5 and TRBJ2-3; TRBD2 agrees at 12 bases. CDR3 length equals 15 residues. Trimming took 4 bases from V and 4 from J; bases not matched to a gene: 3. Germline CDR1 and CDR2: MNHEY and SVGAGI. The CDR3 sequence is CASSSSGGAADTQYF. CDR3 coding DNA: TGTGCCAGCAGTTCTAGCGGGGGGGCTGCAGATACGCAGTATTTT.